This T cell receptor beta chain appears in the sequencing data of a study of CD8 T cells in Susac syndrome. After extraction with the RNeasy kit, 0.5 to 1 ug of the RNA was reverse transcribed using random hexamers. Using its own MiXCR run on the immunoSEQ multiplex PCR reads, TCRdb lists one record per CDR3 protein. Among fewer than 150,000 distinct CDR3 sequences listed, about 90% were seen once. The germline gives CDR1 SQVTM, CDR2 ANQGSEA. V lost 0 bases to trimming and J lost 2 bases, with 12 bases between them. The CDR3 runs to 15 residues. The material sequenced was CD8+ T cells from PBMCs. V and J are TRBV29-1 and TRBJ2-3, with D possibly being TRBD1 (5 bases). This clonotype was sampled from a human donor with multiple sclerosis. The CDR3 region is CSVEDQGALTDTQYF. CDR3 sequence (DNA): TGCAGCGTTGAAGACCAAGGGGCGCTCACAGATACGCAGTATTTT.